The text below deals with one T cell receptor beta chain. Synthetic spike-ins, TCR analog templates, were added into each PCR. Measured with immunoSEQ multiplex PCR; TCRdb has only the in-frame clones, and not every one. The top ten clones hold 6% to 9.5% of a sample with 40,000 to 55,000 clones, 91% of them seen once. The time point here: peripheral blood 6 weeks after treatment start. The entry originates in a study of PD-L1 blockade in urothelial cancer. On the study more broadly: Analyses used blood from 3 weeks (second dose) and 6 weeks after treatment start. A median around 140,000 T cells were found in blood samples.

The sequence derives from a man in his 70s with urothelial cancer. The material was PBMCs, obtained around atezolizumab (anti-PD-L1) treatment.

CDR3 in amino acids: CASSLSGGSNYGYTF. For the CDR3, the DNA is TGTGCCAGCAGCTTGTCGGGGGGGAGTAACTATGGCTACACCTTC. V usage is TRBV5-4 and J usage is TRBJ1-2, with D possibly TRBD1 on 5 matching bases. V was shortened by 1 base and J by 1 base, with 11 bases between the two germline ends. The germline CDR1 and CDR2 sequences are SGHNT and YYREEE (reference sequence). CDR3 length equals 15 residues. Combining the CDR3 with reference TRBV5-4 and TRBJ1-2 gives the whole variable domain ETGVTQSPTHLIKTRGQQVTLRCSSQSGHNTVSWYQQALGQGPQFIFQYYREEENGRGNFPPRFSGLQFPNYSSELNVNALELDDSALYLCASSLSGGSNYGYTFGSGTRLTVV.